A single sample gave rise to the 8 T cell receptor beta chains below, sequenced in a study of T cells in Graves' hyperthyroidism and ophthalmopathy. The CDR3 regions of TCR beta were amplified from RNA transcripts. The study used the HTBI primer set for a first-round RT-PCR of the TCR CDR3. One entry per CDR3 protein results from TCRdb running MiXCR on the multiplex PCR reads. In the table there are roughly 700,000 distinct CDR3 sequences, 11% to 15% of which are singletons. Sequencing was done on a sample of blood. These receptors were taken from a woman between 18 and 29 years old with Graves' hyperthyroidism.

This clonotype was found many times. The rearrangement uses TRBV5-1 and TRBJ2-5; 7 nucleotides line up with TRBD1. The CDR3 is made up of 15 amino acids. Unmatched junction bases numbered 11, after V lost 4 bases and J lost 5 bases. From germline, CDR1 is SGHRS and CDR2 YFSETQ. CDR3 DNA: TGCGCCAGCAGCACGGGACAGCCATCTCGGGAGACCCAGTACTTC. Encoded protein: CASSTGQPSRETQYF.

This clonotype came up many times. The CDR3 nucleotides are TGTGCCAGCAGCGAAGATGACAGGGGGCCTACTGGGGCTTTCTTT. It yields the protein CASSEDDRGPTGAFF. The rearrangement joins TRBV9 to TRBJ1-1; 10 nucleotides align to TRBD1. CDR3 length equals 15 residues. Trimming removed 3 bases from V and 11 bases from J; junction bases left unmatched: 13. Germline V gene sequence: CDR1 SGDLS, CDR2 YYNGEE.

A few counts support this clonotype. The CDR3 protein is CASSEVKVQPQHF. CDR3 nucleotides: TGTGCCAGCAGTGAAGTTAAGGTTCAGCCCCAGCATTTT. The gene calls are TRBV2 and TRBJ1-5; no definite D call. V dropped 1 base and J dropped 6 bases, with 7 bases sitting between them. The V gene's germline CDR1 is SNHLY and CDR2 FYNNEI. The CDR3 is 13 amino acids.

There are many counts of this clonotype. This chain links TRBV30 with TRBJ2-7, with 11 bases fitting TRBD2. The V and J ends lost 4 bases and 3 bases, in that order; junction bases with no gene match: 2. The CDR3 runs 13 residues. CDR1 GTSNPN and CDR2 SVGIG come from the germline V gene (reference sequence). Here the CDR3 reads CAWTGLAGYEQYF. The CDR3 region has the DNA TGTGCCTGGACCGGACTAGCGGGCTACGAGCAGTACTTC.

This clonotype was seen more than once but under ten times. V and J are TRBV6-1 and TRBJ1-4; D gene unclear. Between the trimmed V and J ends, which lost 5 bases and 4 bases, there was a span of 14 bases. CDR1 MNHNS and CDR2 SASEGT come from the germline V gene. This CDR3 has 15 residues. The CDR3 spells CASSPKTPLNEKLFF. The CDR3 DNA reads TGTGCCAGCAGTCCCAAGACTCCTCTTAATGAAAAACTGTTTTTT.

This clonotype was recorded many times. This chain joins TRBV6-2 or TRBV6-3 and TRBJ2-7; 11 nucleotides align to TRBD2. Germline V CDR1 and CDR2: MNHEY, SVGEGT. Losses at the gene ends were 10 bases for V and 2 bases for J; bases not matched to a gene: 19. The CDR3 totals 18 residues. The CDR3 here is CAIRRLAGTVLGTYEQYF. CDR3 DNA sequence: TGTGCCATTCGGAGACTAGCGGGGACGGTTTTGGGAACCTACGAGCAGTACTTC.

This chain links TRBV6-9 with TRBJ1-1, with 7 bases that match TRBD1. CDR1 and CDR2 from the germline V gene are MNHGY and SVAAGI. V lost 3 bases, J lost 11 bases, and 15 bases stayed unmatched. This CDR3 contains 15 residues. CDR3 region: CASSYSKGTGEVAFF. CDR3 coding DNA: TGTGCCAGCAGTTACTCTAAGGGTACAGGGGAAGTGGCTTTCTTT.

The chain links TRBV29-1 to TRBJ2-3; TRBD2 agrees at 9 bases. The germline CDR1 and CDR2 sequences are SQVTM and ANQGSEA. The CDR3 is 14 residues long. Unmatched junction bases numbered 3, after V lost 4 bases and J lost 1 base. The CDR3 DNA is TGCAGCGTTGTCGGCGGGGGGGGCACAGATACGCAGTATTTT. It translates to CSVVGGGGTDTQYF.